These 14 T cell receptor beta chains came from one sample sequenced in a study of OX40 agonist ivuxolimab in advanced cancers. Library construction relied on the immunoSEQ multiplex PCR assay. TCRdb holds this immuneACCESS table with in-frame rearrangements only. Some clones are missing; in checked studies, unresolved V genes explain under half, and the rest has no known cause. The sample yields approximately 17,000 clones; roughly 88% were counted once. The ten largest clonotypes hold about 29% of the sample. The starting material was CD4+ or CD8+ T cells sorted from blood, obtained in a trial of the OX40 agonist ivuxolimab. These receptors came from an adult with an advanced solid tumor such as melanoma, head and neck, liver or kidney cancer.

This chain uses TRBV14 with TRBJ1-4; D remains ambiguous. V was pared by 1 base and J by 7 bases, with 13 bases between. The CDR3 covers 15 residues. Germline CDR1 SGHDN, CDR2 FVKESK. CDR3 region: CASSQGALVGEKLFF. As DNA, the CDR3 is TGTGCCAGCAGCCAAGGAGCACTTGTGGGTGAAAAACTGTTTTTT.

The chain uses TRBV5-4 and TRBJ1-2; D is undetermined. CDR1 is SGHNT and CDR2 is YYREEE in the germline V gene (reference sequence). CDR3 length: 15 residues. Trimming pared 4 bases from V and 2 bases from J, leaving 15 bases between. Written as DNA, the CDR3 is TGTGCCAGCAGCCTCAAATTAACACAGAACTATGGCTACACCTTC. Amino acids: CASSLKLTQNYGYTF.

The chain uses TRBV19 and TRBJ2-7, with D perhaps matching TRBD2 (6 bases). CDR3 length equals 14 residues. Germline V lookup: CDR1 LNHDA, CDR2 SQIVND (reference sequence). V shed 6 bases and J shed 0 bases, with 12 bases lying between them. CDR3: CASSGLIGSYEQYF. CDR3 in DNA: TGTGCCAGTAGCGGACTAATCGGCTCCTACGAGCAGTACTTC.

This clone was seen a handful of times. In the same sample, other DNA sequences code for this CDR3. This chain uses TRBV27 with TRBJ1-1; 7 bases fit TRBD1. The CDR3 spans 15 residues. From germline, CDR1 is MNHEY and CDR2 SMNVEV (reference sequence). V trimming: 3 bases; J trimming: 0 bases; junction bases outside the gene matches: 4. The CDR3 protein is CASSFSGGLNTEAFF. Here the CDR3 DNA reads TGTGCCAGCAGTTTCTCAGGGGGTTTGAACACTGAAGCTTTCTTT.

This chain links TRBV7-9 with TRBJ2-1; D may be TRBD1 (5 bases). Germline CDR1 SEHNR, CDR2 FQNEAQ (reference sequence). V gave up 0 bases and J gave up 6 bases, with 12 bases separating them. The CDR3 spans 15 residues. The CDR3 here is CASSLAGDSFNEQFF. The DNA of the CDR3 is TGTGCCAGCAGCTTAGCAGGGGATTCGTTCAATGAGCAGTTCTTC. Complete variable domain (other parts from reference TRBV7-9 and TRBJ2-1): DTGVSQNPRHKITKRGQNVTFRCDPISEHNRLYWYRQTLGQGPEFLTYFQNEAQLEKSRLLSDRFSAERPKGSFSTLEIQRTEQGDSAMYLCASSLAGDSFNEQFFGPGTRLTVL.

The CDR3 DNA follows: TGTGCCAGCTCCAACAGTCTACGGCAAAACACTGAAGCTTTCTTT. This sequence encodes CASSNSLRQNTEAFF. This rearrangement joins TRBV6-5 to TRBJ1-1; unclear D gene. The CDR3 runs 15 residues. V was pared by 8 bases and J by 2 bases, with 18 bases between. In germline, CDR1 is MNHEY, CDR2 SVGAGI.

The chain has TRBV28 and TRBJ1-5, with D unclear. The CDR3 consists of 15 residues. From germline, CDR1 is MDHEN and CDR2 SYDVKM. With 5 bases removed from V and 4 bases from J, the gap between germline ends came to 15 bases. CDR3 nucleotide sequence: TGTGCCAGCAGTGGACTTGGGGTCCTTAATCAGCCCCAGCATTTT. It encodes CASSGLGVLNQPQHF.

The J gene is TRBJ2-5, the V gene TRBV6-5; 7 positions agree with TRBD1. Gene TRBJ2-7 matches the end of the DNA better, so the J call may be wrong. Germline V gene lookup returns CDR1 MNHEY and CDR2 SVGAGI. The CDR3 extends over 15 amino acids. CDR3 sequence reads: CASSFAPGQPYEQYF. The CDR3 nucleotides read TGTGCCAGCAGTTTCGCGCCGGGACAGCCCTACGAGCAGTACTTC.

The chain is built from TRBV6-5 and TRBJ1-5; 12 nucleotides match TRBD1. Germline CDR1 is MNHEY and CDR2 is SVGAGI. The CDR3 is 15 amino acids. V was pared by 8 bases and J by 5 bases, with 7 bases of the junction left unmatched. The CDR3 DNA reads TGTGCCAGCCGGCGGGGGACAGGGGGCGATCAGCCCCAGCATTTT. As protein: CASRRGTGGDQPQHF.

By its share, this clone is hyperexpanded. The chain is built from TRBV12-5 and TRBJ1-1; no reliable D call. CDR1 is LGHNT and CDR2 is FRNRAP in the germline V gene. V lost 3 bases, J lost 9 bases, and 8 bases lay in between. The CDR3 is 11 amino acids. The DNA of the CDR3 is TGTGCTAGTGGTTTTTCGCCTCAAGCTTTCTTT. Protein product: CASGFSPQAFF.

The chain joins TRBV27 to TRBJ1-2; 10 bases map to TRBD1. This CDR3 is built from 15 residues. Per germline, CDR1 MNHEY and CDR2 SMNVEV (reference sequence). J gave up 6 bases and V 6 bases, and 10 bases lay outside the gene matches. CDR3 DNA sequence: TGTGCCAGCAGGGGGGGACAGGGGTATTGGCATGGCTACACCTTC. It specifies CASRGGQGYWHGYTF.

The gene calls are TRBV28 and TRBJ1-3, with 9 positions matching TRBD1. CDR3 length equals 15 residues. The junction had 6 bases not matched to a gene; V was cut back by 3 bases and J by 6 bases. CDR1 and CDR2 from the germline V gene are MDHEN and SYDVKM. The DNA for the CDR3 is TGTGCCAGCAGTTTGTGGGACAGGGTCGAAAACACCATATATTTT. Translation gives CASSLWDRVENTIYF.

The rearrangement joins TRBV2 to TRBJ1-1, with D unresolved. The V gene's germline CDR1 is SNHLY and CDR2 FYNNEI. V dropped 2 bases and J dropped 0 bases, with 16 bases sitting between them. The CDR3 spans 17 residues. CDR3 DNA: TGTGCCAGCAGTGAACCTTCAGGACTCTGGATGAACACTGAAGCTTTCTTT. Translation: CASSEPSGLWMNTEAFF.

Only a few counts were recorded for this clone. The J gene is TRBJ1-2, the V gene TRBV4-1, with TRBD1 matching over 9 bases. The CDR3 has 13 residues. Germline V CDR1 and CDR2: MGHRA, YSYEKL. V lost 4 bases, J lost 6 bases, and 3 bases stayed unmatched. The CDR3 loop reads CASSLTGGNGYTF. As DNA, the CDR3 is TGCGCCAGCAGCCTTACAGGGGGCAATGGCTACACCTTC.